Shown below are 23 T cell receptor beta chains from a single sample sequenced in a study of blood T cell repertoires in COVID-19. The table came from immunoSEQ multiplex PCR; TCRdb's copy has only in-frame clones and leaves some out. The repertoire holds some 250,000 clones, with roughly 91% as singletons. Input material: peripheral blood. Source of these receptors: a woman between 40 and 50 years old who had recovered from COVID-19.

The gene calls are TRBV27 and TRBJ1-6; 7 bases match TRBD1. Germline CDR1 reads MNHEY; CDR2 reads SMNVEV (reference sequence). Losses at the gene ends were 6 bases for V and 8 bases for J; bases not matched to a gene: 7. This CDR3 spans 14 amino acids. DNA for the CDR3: TGTGCCAGCAGCCCGACCAGGGGGTATTCACCCCTCCACTTT. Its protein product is CASSPTRGYSPLHF.

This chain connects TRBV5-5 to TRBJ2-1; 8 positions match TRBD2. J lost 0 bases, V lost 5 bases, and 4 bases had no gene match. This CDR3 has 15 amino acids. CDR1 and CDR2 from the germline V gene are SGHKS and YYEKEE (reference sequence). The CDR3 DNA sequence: TGTGCCAGCAGGCTGACTAGCGCCTCCTACAATGAGCAGTTCTTC. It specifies CASRLTSASYNEQFF.

CDR3 residues: CASSPGAPGSPLHF. As DNA, the CDR3 is TGCGCCAGCAGCCCAGGGGCCCCAGGTTCACCCCTCCACTTT. The chain employs TRBV5-1 and TRBJ1-6; possibly TRBD1 for D (6 bases). The CDR3 totals 14 residues. Germline CDR1 is SGHRS and CDR2 is YFSETQ. With 4 bases removed from V and 9 bases from J, the gap between germline ends came to 14 bases.

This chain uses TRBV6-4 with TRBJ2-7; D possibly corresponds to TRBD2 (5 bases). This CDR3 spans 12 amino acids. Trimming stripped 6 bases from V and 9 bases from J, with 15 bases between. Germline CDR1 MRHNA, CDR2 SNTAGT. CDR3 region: CASSGPSEGQYF. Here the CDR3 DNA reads TGTGCCAGCAGCGGCCCGTCCGAGGGGCAGTACTTC.

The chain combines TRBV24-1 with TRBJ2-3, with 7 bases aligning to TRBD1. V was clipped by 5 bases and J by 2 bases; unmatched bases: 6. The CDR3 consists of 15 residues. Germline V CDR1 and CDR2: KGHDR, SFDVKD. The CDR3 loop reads CATSGGGTATDTQYF. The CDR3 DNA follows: TGTGCCACCAGTGGGGGTGGGACAGCCACAGATACGCAGTATTTT.

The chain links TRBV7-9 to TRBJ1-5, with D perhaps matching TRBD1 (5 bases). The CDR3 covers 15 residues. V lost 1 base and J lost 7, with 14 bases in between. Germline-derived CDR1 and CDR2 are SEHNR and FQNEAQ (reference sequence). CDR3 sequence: CASSLDGQGGQPQHF. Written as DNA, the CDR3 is TGTGCCAGCAGCTTAGATGGCCAGGGAGGACAGCCCCAGCATTTT.

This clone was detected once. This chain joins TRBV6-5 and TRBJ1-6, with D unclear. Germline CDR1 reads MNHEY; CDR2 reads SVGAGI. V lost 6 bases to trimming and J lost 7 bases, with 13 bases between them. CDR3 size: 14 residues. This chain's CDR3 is CASRASGGNSPLHF. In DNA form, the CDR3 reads TGTGCCAGCAGGGCCTCTGGCGGGAATTCACCCCTCCACTTT.

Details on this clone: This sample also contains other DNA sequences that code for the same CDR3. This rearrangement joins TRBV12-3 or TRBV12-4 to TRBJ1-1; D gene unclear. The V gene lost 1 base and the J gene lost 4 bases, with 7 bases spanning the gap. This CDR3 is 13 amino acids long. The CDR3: CASSLGPGTEAFF. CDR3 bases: TGTGCCAGCAGTTTAGGCCCAGGCACTGAAGCTTTCTTT.

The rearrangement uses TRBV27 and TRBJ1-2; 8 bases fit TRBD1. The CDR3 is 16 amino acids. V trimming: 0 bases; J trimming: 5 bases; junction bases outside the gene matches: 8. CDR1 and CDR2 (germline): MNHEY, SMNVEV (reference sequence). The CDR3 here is CASSLSGAGGPYGYTF. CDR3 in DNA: TGTGCCAGCAGTTTATCGGGCGCAGGGGGCCCTTATGGCTACACCTTC.

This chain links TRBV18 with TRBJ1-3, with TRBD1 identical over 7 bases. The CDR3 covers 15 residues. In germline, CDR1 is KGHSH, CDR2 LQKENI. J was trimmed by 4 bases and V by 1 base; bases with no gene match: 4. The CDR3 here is CASSPQGAQGNTIYF. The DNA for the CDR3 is TGTGCCAGCTCACCACAGGGGGCGCAAGGAAACACCATATATTTT.

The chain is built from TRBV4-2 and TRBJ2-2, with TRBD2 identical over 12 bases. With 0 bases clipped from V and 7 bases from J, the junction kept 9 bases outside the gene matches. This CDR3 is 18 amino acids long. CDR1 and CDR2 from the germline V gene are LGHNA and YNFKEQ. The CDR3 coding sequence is TGTGCCAGCAGCCAAGATTGGGCTAGCGGGAGGGCCGGCGGGGAGCTGTTTTTT. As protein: CASSQDWASGRAGGELFF.

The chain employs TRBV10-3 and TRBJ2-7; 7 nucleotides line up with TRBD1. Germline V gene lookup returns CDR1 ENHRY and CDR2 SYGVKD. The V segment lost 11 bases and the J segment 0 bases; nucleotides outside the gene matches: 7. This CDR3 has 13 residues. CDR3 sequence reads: CAARQGTSYEQYF. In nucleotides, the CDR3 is TGTGCCGCCCGACAGGGTACCTCCTACGAGCAGTACTTC.

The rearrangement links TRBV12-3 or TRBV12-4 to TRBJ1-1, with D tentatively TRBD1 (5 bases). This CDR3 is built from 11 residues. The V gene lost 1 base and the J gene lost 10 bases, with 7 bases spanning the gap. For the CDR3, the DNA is TGTGCCAGCAGTTTAGGGAGGGGAGCTTTCTTT. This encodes CASSLGRGAFF.

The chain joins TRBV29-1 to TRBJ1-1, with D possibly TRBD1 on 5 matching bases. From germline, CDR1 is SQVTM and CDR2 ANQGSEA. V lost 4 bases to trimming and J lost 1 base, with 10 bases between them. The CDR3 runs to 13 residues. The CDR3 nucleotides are TGCAGCGTTGTGCAGGGTCGGAACACTGAAGCTTTCTTT. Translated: CSVVQGRNTEAFF. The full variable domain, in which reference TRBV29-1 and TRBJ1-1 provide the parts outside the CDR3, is SAVISQKPSRDICQRGTSLTIQCQVDSQVTMMFWYRQQPGQSLTLIATANQGSEATYESGFVIDKFPISRPNLTFSTLTVSNMSPEDSSIYLCSVVQGRNTEAFFGQGTRLTVV.

In DNA form, the CDR3 reads TGCGCCAGCAGCTTCCCAGGGCGGAATGAAAAACTGTTTTTT. Its protein is CASSFPGRNEKLFF. The V call is TRBV5-1, the J call TRBJ1-4, with D perhaps TRBD1 (5 bases). Germline CDR1 reads SGHRS; CDR2 reads YFSETQ. V was clipped by 2 bases and J by 5 bases, with 10 bases between them. The CDR3 covers 14 residues.

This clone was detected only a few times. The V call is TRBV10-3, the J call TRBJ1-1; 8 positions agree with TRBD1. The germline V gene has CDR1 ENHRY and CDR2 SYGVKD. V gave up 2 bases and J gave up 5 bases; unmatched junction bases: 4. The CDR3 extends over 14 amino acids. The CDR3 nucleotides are TGTGCCATCAGTGAGACCGACAGGGGAACTGAAGCTTTCTTT. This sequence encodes CAISETDRGTEAFF.

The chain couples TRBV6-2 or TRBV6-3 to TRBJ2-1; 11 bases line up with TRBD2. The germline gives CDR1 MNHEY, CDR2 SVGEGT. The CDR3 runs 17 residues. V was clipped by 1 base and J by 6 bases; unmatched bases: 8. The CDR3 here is CASSYWFSGRAGNEQFF. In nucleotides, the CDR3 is TGTGCCAGCAGTTACTGGTTTAGCGGGAGGGCGGGCAATGAGCAGTTCTTC.

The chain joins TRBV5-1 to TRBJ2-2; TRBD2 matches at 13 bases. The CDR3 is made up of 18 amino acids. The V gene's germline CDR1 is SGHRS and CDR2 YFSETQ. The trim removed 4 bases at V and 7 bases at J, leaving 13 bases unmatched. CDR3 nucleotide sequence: TGCGCCAGCAGCGCCCGGTCCGGGACTAGCGGGACGGGCGGGGAGCTGTTTTTT. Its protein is CASSARSGTSGTGGELFF.

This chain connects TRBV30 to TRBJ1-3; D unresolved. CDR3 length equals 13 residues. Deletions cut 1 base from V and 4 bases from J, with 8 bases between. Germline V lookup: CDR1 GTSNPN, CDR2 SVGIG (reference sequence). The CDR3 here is CAWSDGVGNTIYF. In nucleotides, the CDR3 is TGTGCCTGGAGTGACGGTGTAGGAAACACCATATATTTT.

DNA for the CDR3: TGTGCCTGGAGCCTTCCAGATACGCAGTATTTT. It is translated as CAWSLPDTQYF. The V and J genes are TRBV30 and TRBJ2-3, with D uncertain. Germline V gene data show CDR1 as GTSNPN and CDR2 as SVGIG (reference sequence). The germline V and J ends were trimmed by 3 bases and 4 bases, with 5 bases remaining between them. CDR3 length: 11 amino acids. Complete variable domain (other parts from reference TRBV30 and TRBJ2-3): SQTIHQWPATLVQPVGSPLSLECTVEGTSNPNLYWYRQAAGRGLQLLFYSVGIGQISSEVPQNLSASRPQDRQFILSSKKLLLSDSGFYLCAWSLPDTQYFGPGTRLTVL.

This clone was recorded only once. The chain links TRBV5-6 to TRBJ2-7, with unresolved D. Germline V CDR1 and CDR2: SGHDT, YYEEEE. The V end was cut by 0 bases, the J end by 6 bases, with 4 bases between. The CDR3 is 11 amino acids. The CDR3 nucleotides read TGTGCCAGCAGCTTGGACGGCGAGCAGTACGTC. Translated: CASSLDGEQYV.

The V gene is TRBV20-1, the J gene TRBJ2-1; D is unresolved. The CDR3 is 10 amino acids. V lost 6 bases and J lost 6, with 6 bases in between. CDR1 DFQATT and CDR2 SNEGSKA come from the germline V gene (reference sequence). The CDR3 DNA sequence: TGCAGTGCAGCCCGCAATGAGCAGTTCTTC. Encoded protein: CSAARNEQFF.

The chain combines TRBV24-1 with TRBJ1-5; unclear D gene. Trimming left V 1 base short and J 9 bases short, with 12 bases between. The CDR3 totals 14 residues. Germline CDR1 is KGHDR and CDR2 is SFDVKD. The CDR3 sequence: CATSDFPATRPQHF. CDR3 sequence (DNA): TGTGCCACCAGTGATTTCCCCGCAACACGGCCCCAGCATTTT.